The 9 T cell receptor beta chains reported below all come from one sample, sequenced in a study of T-cell reconstitution after alpha-beta-depleted transplantation in children. Researchers prepared the TCRbeta library using unique molecular identifiers, the study reports. TCRdb passed the PCR reads through MiXCR, listing each CDR3 protein once. This table has fewer than 750,000 distinct CDR3 sequences, roughly 24% appearing once. Material: PBMCs, mostly from graft donor cells, obtained 360 days after TCRalphabeta/CD19-depleted stem cell transplant. The receptors were sampled from a boy under two years old who had a stem cell transplant for acute myeloid leukemia, so the T cells may come from the graft donor.

The V call is TRBV5-5, the J call TRBJ2-2; 7 bases match TRBD2. The ends lost 4 bases at V and 7 bases at J; junction bases unmatched: 1. The germline V gene has CDR1 SGHKS and CDR2 YYEKEE (reference sequence). The CDR3 extends over 12 amino acids. CDR3 DNA: TGTGCCAGCAGCGAGCGGGACGGGGAGCTGTTTTTT. Protein sequence: CASSERDGELFF.

The V gene is TRBV24-1, the J gene TRBJ2-5; 7 nucleotides match TRBD1. This CDR3 comprises 17 residues. The germline CDR1 and CDR2 sequences are KGHDR and SFDVKD. V gave up 4 bases and J gave up 2 bases; unmatched junction bases: 12. The CDR3 spells CATSDSGTATPQETQYF. CDR3 DNA: TGTGCCACCAGTGACTCGGGGACAGCTACGCCGCAAGAGACCCAGTACTTC.

In its sample, this clonotype was seen many times. This sequence joins TRBV4-3 and TRBJ2-1; the D is unclear. CDR3 length: 14 residues. Germline V CDR1 and CDR2: LGHNA, YSLEER. V shed 4 bases and J shed 6 bases, with 13 bases lying between them. This CDR3 is CASSRSTNSNEQFF. The CDR3 nucleotides are TGCGCCAGCAGCCGCTCCACCAACAGCAATGAGCAGTTCTTC.

Many counts were recorded for this clonotype. The rearrangement uses TRBV28 and TRBJ2-1; 8 bases align to TRBD2. CDR1 and CDR2 (germline): MDHEN, SYDVKM. The CDR3 totals 15 residues. The V and J ends lost 6 bases and 9 bases, in that order; junction bases with no gene match: 13. Here the CDR3 reads CASRLSGTRGGEQFF. Written as DNA, the CDR3 is TGTGCCAGCAGGCTTTCCGGGACTAGAGGGGGTGAGCAGTTCTTC.

The table lists this clonotype with many counts. The chain joins TRBV28 to TRBJ2-5; D is undetermined. The V gene's germline CDR1 is MDHEN and CDR2 SYDVKM. The CDR3 spans 15 residues. V gave up 2 bases and J gave up 4 bases, with 14 bases separating them. The CDR3 protein is CASSLPNGNRETQYF. The CDR3 coding sequence is TGTGCCAGCAGTTTACCCAATGGAAATAGAGAGACCCAGTACTTC.

This clonotype was picked up a small number of times. V and J are TRBV24-1 and TRBJ2-1; the D gene is possibly TRBD2 (7 bases). From germline, CDR1 is KGHDR and CDR2 SFDVKD. V dropped 0 bases and J dropped 8 bases, with 16 bases sitting between them. This CDR3 is built from 16 residues. The CDR3: CATSDLGGGKVDEQFF. The CDR3 DNA reads as TGTGCCACCAGTGATTTGGGCGGGGGCAAGGTGGATGAGCAGTTCTTC.

This clonotype was picked up many times. CDR3 protein: CASRAGATTGELFF. The CDR3 DNA sequence: TGTGCCAGCAGAGCGGGGGCTACCACCGGGGAGCTGTTTTTT. V gene TRBV12-3 or TRBV12-4 combines with J gene TRBJ2-2, with 8 bases fitting TRBD2. Trimming took 6 bases from V and 4 from J; bases not matched to a gene: 4. The CDR3 contains 14 residues.

This clonotype was detected ten times or more. The V and J genes are TRBV20-1 and TRBJ1-1; unclear D gene. CDR1 is DFQATT and CDR2 is SNEGSKA in the germline V gene (reference sequence). Trimming took 5 bases from V and 1 from J, leaving 14 bases between them. The CDR3 consists of 14 residues. CDR3 region: CSALIPFKNTEAFF. The CDR3 nucleotides are TGCAGTGCTCTAATCCCCTTCAAGAACACTGAAGCTTTCTTT.

This clonotype was seen a handful of times. This chain uses TRBV7-9 with TRBJ1-1; D is perhaps TRBD1 (6 bases). The CDR3 covers 15 residues. CDR1 and CDR2 from the germline V gene are SEHNR and FQNEAQ (reference sequence). V was shortened by 5 bases and J by 4 bases, with 17 bases between the two germline ends. CDR3: CASSTNRALGTEAFF. In DNA form, the CDR3 reads TGTGCCAGCAGCACCAACAGGGCCCTCGGCACTGAAGCTTTCTTT.